This entry is about one T cell receptor (beta chain). Its antigen is not identified. The data were obtained in a study of brain T cells in children with intractable seizures. General study findings and limits: Clones missing pre-surgery may reflect undersampling of that blood sample.

Surgery cases with the highest brain T cell transcript signatures were chosen for sequencing. Germline loops: CDR1 SNHLY, CDR2 FYNNEI. CDR3 length: 14 amino acids. Trimming cost V 5 bases and J 15 bases; bases outside gene matches: 11. Sequenced by immunoSEQ multiplex PCR; TCRdb stores in-frame clones only, minus some. The sample has 110,000 or so clones, 94% seen once. The sequencing here drew on peripheral blood, taken at surgery. The clonotype was recovered from a boy under three years old with hemimegalencephaly and intractable seizures. This chain uses TRBV2 with TRBJ2-4, with 12 nucleotides matching TRBD1. The CDR3 spells CASSPAGTGGGSYF. In DNA form, the CDR3 reads TGTGCCAGCAGTCCTGCCGGGACAGGGGGCGGGTCGTACTTC.